The entry below describes one T cell receptor (beta chain). From germline, CDR1 is LNHDA and CDR2 SQIVND (reference sequence). This CDR3 is 15 amino acids long. V shed 7 bases, J shed 2 bases, and the junction held 10 bases outside the gene matches. This sample was included in a study of blood T cell repertoires in COVID-19. Overall study: Acute-phase and convalescent COVID-19 samples originated in the United States, Italy and Spain. Sample material is recorded as cDNA or gDNA derived from T cells, B-cell-depleted T cells, or PBMCs.

The authors' processing: Estimated nucleated cell counts came from reference gene primer amplification. Assay used: immunoSEQ multiplex PCR; TCRdb lists only in-frame clones, some missing. For V, J and clone size, that table is used; D and trimming come from the DNA. The sample records some 320,000 clones, about 89% being singletons. The TCR was taken from a woman between 50 and 59 years old who had recovered from COVID-19. Sequencing used peripheral blood. This chain joins TRBV19 and TRBJ2-5, with 7 nucleotides matching TRBD1. The CDR3 sequence: CASTAAGGSQETQYF. DNA of the CDR3: TGTGCCAGTACCGCGGCAGGGGGTTCTCAAGAGACCCAGTACTTC.